A selection of T cell receptor beta chains follows, all from one sample in a study of blood T cell repertoires in COVID-19. Method: immunoSEQ multiplex PCR; TCRdb's copy keeps in-frame clones and lacks some. Of roughly 70,000 clones detected, 79% appear once; the ten largest clones hold around 5.9%. Sequencing was done on a sample of peripheral blood. These receptor sequences come from an older woman with acute or convalescent COVID-19. Both conserved end residues are part of each CDR3. The D gene is left open where the match is weak. For some rows the clone size is stated as once, few or many, or as a class when expanded; others skip it.

NA | TRBJ1-2 | NA | TRBV28 | TGTGCCAGCGGCGCCGTGGGACACAGGCCAGGAGGCTACACCTTC | CASGAVGHRPGGYTF
NA | TRBJ2-6 | NA | TRBV7-3 | TGTGCCAGCAGCAGAGGGACTGTCTCTGGGGCCAACGTCCTGACTTTC | CASSRGTVSGANVLTF
NA | TRBJ1-4 | NA | TRBV9 | TGTGCCAGCGGACAGATAAATGAAAAACTGTTTTTT | CASGQINEKLFF
NA | TRBJ1-3 | NA | TRBV7-8 | TGTGCCAGCAGCTCCCTAACAGGGCCCGGAAACACCATATATTTT | CASSSLTGPGNTIYF
NA | TRBJ1-1 | NA | TRBV21-1 | TGTGCCAGCAGCAAAGGGGGGAGGAAAGCTTTCTTT | CASSKGGRKAFF
TRBD1 | TRBJ1-1 | NA | TRBV7-9 | TGTGCCAGCAGCCCCAGACAGGGAAACACTGAAGCTTTCTTT | CASSPRQGNTEAFF
TRBD1 | TRBJ1-1 | NA | TRBV2 | TGTGCCAGCTCCCGTCCAGGGACAGGGAGGGTATGGGAAGCTTTCTTT | CASSRPGTGRVWEAFF
NA | TRBJ1-1 | NA | TRBV5-5 | TGTGCCAGCAGCTTCTGGCAGAACACTGAAGCTTTCTTT | CASSFWQNTEAFF
NA | TRBJ2-7 | NA | TRBV2 | TGTGCCAGCAGCGTCGGGACACCTCCCTACGAGCAGTACTTC | CASSVGTPPYEQYF
NA | TRBJ1-3 | NA | TRBV5-6 | TGTGCCAGCAGCTTGACAGGGTCCAGCTCTGGAAACACCATATATTTT | CASSLTGSSSGNTIYF
TRBD2 | TRBJ2-2 | NA | TRBV15 | TGTGCCACCAGTCGGGGGGGATCCCTCACCGGGGAGCTGTTTTTT | CATSRGGSLTGELFF
TRBD1 | TRBJ1-3 | many | TRBV5-4 | TGTGCCAGCAGCTTGGCAGGGGGCGCGGCTACCGGAAACACCATATATTTT | CASSLAGGAATGNTIYF
TRBD1 | TRBJ2-1 | NA | TRBV5-1 | TGCGCCAGCAGCTTGACAGGGGAAAATGAGCAGTTCTTC | CASSLTGENEQFF
NA | TRBJ2-7 | NA | TRBV4-1 | TGCGCCAGCAGCCCTTATAGTTTGAGCTCCTACGAGCAGTACTTC | CASSPYSLSSYEQYF
TRBD1 | TRBJ2-1 | few | TRBV5-6 | TGTGCCAGCAGCTCGGGACAGGGATACAGATACAATGAGCAGTTCTTC | CASSSGQGYRYNEQFF
NA | TRBJ2-2 | NA | TRBV6-6 | TGTGCCAGCAGTTACACCCAACAGGGTACCGGCGGGGAGCTGTTTTTT | CASSYTQQGTGGELFF
NA | TRBJ1-2 | NA | TRBV27 | TGTGCCAGCAGGCGGACCGGGGAGGATGGCTACACCTTC | CASRRTGEDGYTF
TRBD1 | TRBJ2-1 | NA | TRBV5-6 | TGTGCCAGCAGCCCCTACAGGGGGAACTCCTACAATGAGCAGTTCTTC | CASSPYRGNSYNEQFF
NA | TRBJ2-6 | NA | TRBV5-1 | TGCGCCAGCGACCCGTCCGGAAGGGAGTCCTCCTTAACTGGGGCCAACGTCCTGACTTTC | CASDPSGRESSLTGANVLTF
TRBD1 | TRBJ2-7 | NA | TRBV5-8 | TGTGCCAGCAGCCACGGCGACAGGGGAGGCTCCTACGAGCAGTACTTC | CASSHGDRGGSYEQYF
NA | TRBJ2-3 | once | TRBV9 | TGTGCCAGCAGCGCCGCCGCCGGGGGGCCCACAGATACGCAGTATTTT | CASSAAAGGPTDTQYF
NA | TRBJ2-4 | NA | TRBV3-1/TRBV3-2 | TGTGCCAGCAGCCAAGGATGGGTAATAACGGAGGTTCAGTACTTC | CASSQGWVITEVQYF
NA | TRBJ2-5 | NA | TRBV5-1 | TGCGCCAGCAGCTCTGGTGGGGCTTGGGAGACCCAGTACTTC | CASSSGGAWETQYF
TRBD1 | TRBJ1-1 | few | TRBV19 | TGTGCCAGTAGTAAGAAAACACAGGGGGCTGAAGCTTTCTTT | CASSKKTQGAEAFF
TRBD2 | TRBJ2-3 | NA | TRBV6-2/TRBV6-3 | TGTGCCAGCAGTAGGACTAGAGATACGCAGTATTTT | CASSRTRDTQYF
TRBD1 | TRBJ1-1 | NA | TRBV30 | TGTGCCTGGAGTTTAATTCAAGGGGGCGTAGCTTTCTTT | CAWSLIQGGVAFF
TRBD1 | TRBJ1-2 | once | TRBV5-1 | TGCGCCAGCAGCTTGGAGGGGGCGGGCTATGGCTACACCTTC | CASSLEGAGYGYTF
TRBD2 | TRBJ2-1 | NA | TRBV5-4 | TGTGCCAGCAGCTTACGACTAGCGGGGATAGGCAATGAGCAGTTCTTC | CASSLRLAGIGNEQFF
TRBD1 | TRBJ1-5 | few | TRBV7-2 | TGTGCCAGCCGCGTAGGGACAGCTCCCCATCAGCCCCAGCATTTT | CASRVGTAPHQPQHF
NA | TRBJ1-2 | NA | TRBV28 | TGTGCCAGCAGTTTAGGGCAGGGAGGGGGCTACACCTTC | CASSLGQGGGYTF
TRBD1 | TRBJ1-2 | once | TRBV5-6 | TGTGCCAGCAGCTTGTACAGGGGGACTTCTAACTATGGCTACACCTTC | CASSLYRGTSNYGYTF
TRBD2 | TRBJ2-5 | NA | TRBV5-4 | TGTGCCAGCAGCCAAGGACTAGCGGAAGAGACCCAGTACTTC | CASSQGLAEETQYF
TRBD1 | TRBJ2-6 | NA | TRBV4-1 | TGCGCCAGCAGCCAAGTTGAGGGGGCGGGGGCCAACGTCCTGACTTTC | CASSQVEGAGANVLTF
TRBD2 | TRBJ2-1 | NA | TRBV7-2 | TGTGCCAGCAGCTTACTAGCGGGGGGGCGGAATGAGCAGTTCTTC | CASSLLAGGRNEQFF
NA | TRBJ1-2 | NA | TRBV2 | TGTGCCAGCAGTGAAGCCCCACAGAACTATGGCTACACCTTC | CASSEAPQNYGYTF
NA | TRBJ2-5 | NA | TRBV6-1 | TGTGCCAGCAGCCCATATGCGGTCCAAGAGACCCAGTACTTC | CASSPYAVQETQYF
NA | TRBJ2-2 | NA | TRBV12-3/TRBV12-4 | TGTGCCAGCCGCAGGGGTTGGACCGGGGAGCTGTTTTTT | CASRRGWTGELFF
NA | TRBJ2-5 | once | TRBV5-1 | TGCGCCAGCAGCTTGGGGACAGCCGGGCGAGAGACCCAGTACTTC | CASSLGTAGRETQYF
TRBD1 | TRBJ2-1 | NA | TRBV6-2/TRBV6-3 | TGTGCCAGCAGTTGGACTCGACAGGGCGACAATGAGCAGTTCTTC | CASSWTRQGDNEQFF
TRBD2 | TRBJ2-2 | once | TRBV4-2 | TGTGCCAGCAGCCAAGCACAAGCTAGCGGGGGAAACGGGGAGCTGTTTTTT | CASSQAQASGGNGELFF
NA | TRBJ2-2 | NA | TRBV3-1/TRBV3-2 | TGTGCCAGCAGCCAAGAACTCGGGACAAGAACCGGGGAGCTGTTTTTT | CASSQELGTRTGELFF
NA | TRBJ2-5 | NA | TRBV27 | TGTGCCAGCAGTTCCCCTCCAACAGGGCGAGGGGAGACCCAGTACTTC | CASSSPPTGRGETQYF
TRBD1 | TRBJ1-1 | few | TRBV5-1 | TGCGCCAGCAGCTTCTCGACAGGGTCGAAAACTGAAGCTTTCTTT | CASSFSTGSKTEAFF
TRBD2 | TRBJ2-1 | NA | TRBV10-3 | TGTGCCACCCACCCTGGCGGGGGTGTGGATGAGCAGTTCTTC | CATHPGGGVDEQFF
TRBD1 | TRBJ1-3 | NA | TRBV9 | TGTGCCAGCAGCGGATCCTCCGAGGGACAGTTTAACTCTGGAAACACCATATATTTT | CASSGSSEGQFNSGNTIYF
TRBD1 | TRBJ1-2 | NA | TRBV2 | TGTGCCAGCTCCCGGGGGACAGGGGCAAACTATGGCTACACCTTC | CASSRGTGANYGYTF
NA | TRBJ1-6 | NA | TRBV28 | TGTGCCAGCAGTTATACTACGAATTCACCCCTCCACTTT | CASSYTTNSPLHF
NA | TRBJ1-2 | NA | TRBV5-1 | TGCGCCAGCAACCCGGGAGGGAACTATGGCTACACCTTC | CASNPGGNYGYTF
TRBD1 | TRBJ2-7 | NA | TRBV2 | TGTGCCAGTAGACAGGGCTACTACGAGCAGTACTTC | CASRQGYYEQYF
NA | TRBJ1-1 | NA | TRBV7-9 | TGTGCCAGCACCCGTTCCGGGGGGCTGAACACTGAAGCTTTCTTT | CASTRSGGLNTEAFF